A single sample is the source of the 10 T cell receptor beta chains below, sequenced in a study of Ad26.COV2.S vaccination and SARS-CoV-2 variants. The sample's treatment: roughly 18 received Ad26.COV2.S at low or high dose, single or two shots; about 5 received placebo; per-sample allocation not given. Samples came from day 63 after the first vaccine or placebo injection. The method was immunoSEQ multiplex PCR; TCRdb's version includes in-frame clones alone and lacks a portion of them. The sample lists fewer than 300,000 clones; about 90% were seen once. The sample was peripheral blood, taken in a trial of Ad26.COV2.S vaccine versus placebo. The receptors shown here come from a person between 18 and 65 years old who received the Ad26.COV2.S COVID-19 vaccine or a placebo.

The CDR3 loop is CASRTSGTFLETQYF. CDR3 coding DNA: TGTGCCAGCAGGACCTCCGGGACATTTTTAGAGACCCAGTACTTC. The chain is built from TRBV7-9 and TRBJ2-5, with D possibly TRBD1 on 6 matching bases. V was clipped by 6 bases and J by 4 bases, with 18 bases between them. Germline V gene data show CDR1 as SEHNR and CDR2 as FQNEAQ (reference sequence). CDR3 length equals 15 residues.

V and J are TRBV2 and TRBJ1-2; D possibly corresponds to TRBD1 (6 bases). The germline V and J ends were trimmed by 6 bases and 1 base, with 12 bases remaining between them. The CDR3 totals 14 residues. In germline, CDR1 is SNHLY, CDR2 FYNNEI. The CDR3 sequence: CASSLGQLNYGYTF. The CDR3 nucleotides read TGTGCCAGCAGCCTAGGACAGCTTAACTATGGCTACACCTTC.

V gene TRBV7-9 combines with J gene TRBJ2-7; D uncertain. V lost 2 bases, J lost 6 bases, and 11 bases lay in between. Germline V gene data show CDR1 as SEHNR and CDR2 as FQNEAQ (reference sequence). This CDR3 is 13 amino acids long. The CDR3 nucleotides read TGTGCCAGCAGCTTATCGGCAGTTGGCGAGCAGTACTTC. It is translated as CASSLSAVGEQYF.

The chain employs TRBV7-2 and TRBJ1-6; D unclear. CDR1 is SGHTA and CDR2 is FQGNSA in the germline V gene. This CDR3 spans 14 amino acids. V dropped 8 bases and J dropped 7 bases, with 15 bases sitting between them. The CDR3 region is CASVGPGPNSPLHF. The CDR3 DNA reads as TGTGCCAGCGTAGGACCCGGCCCCAATTCACCCCTCCACTTT. The full variable domain, its missing parts supplied by reference TRBV7-2 and TRBJ1-6, is GAGVSQSPSNKVTEKGKDVELRCDPISGHTALYWYRQSLGQGLEFLIYFQGNSAPDKSGLPSDRFSAERTGGSVSTLTIQRTQQEDSAVYLCASVGPGPNSPLHFGNGTRLTVT.

The table lists this clone with a few counts. The chain couples TRBV19 to TRBJ2-2, with D hard to call. Trimming pared 4 bases from V and 1 base from J, leaving 4 bases between. The CDR3 has 13 amino acids. Germline V gene data show CDR1 as LNHDA and CDR2 as SQIVND (reference sequence). As DNA, the CDR3 is TGTGCCAGTAGTACCGTGAACACCGGGGAGCTGTTTTTT. Protein: CASSTVNTGELFF.

This clone was observed a single time. V is TRBV4-1 and J is TRBJ2-7; D remains unclear. The CDR3 runs to 16 residues. Looked up from germline, CDR1 is MGHRA and CDR2 is YSYEKL. V shed 5 bases and J shed 4 bases, with 21 bases lying between them. Written as DNA, the CDR3 is TGCGCCAGCAGCTCTGAGCTCAACTCAAGAATGTACGAGCAGTACTTC. It codes for CASSSELNSRMYEQYF.

CDR3 DNA sequence: TGTGCCAGCAGCTTCCAGGGGAGAAACGAGCAGTACTTC. Its translation: CASSFQGRNEQYF. The chain links TRBV2 to TRBJ2-7, with a tentative D call TRBD1 (6 bases). The CDR3 contains 13 residues. The germline V and J ends were trimmed by 6 bases and 5 bases, with 14 bases remaining between them. CDR1 SNHLY and CDR2 FYNNEI come from the germline V gene.

The rearrangement links TRBV10-1 to TRBJ1-1, with a tentative D call TRBD1 (5 bases). The CDR3 consists of 16 residues. Germline V gives CDR1 WNHNN, CDR2 SYGVQD (reference sequence). V was shortened by 4 bases and J by 1 base, with 16 bases between the two germline ends. The CDR3 nucleotides are TGCGCCAGCAGTGCAGGGACCCCAAAATGGAACACTGAAGCTTTCTTT. Translation: CASSAGTPKWNTEAFF.

The chain is built from TRBV19 and TRBJ2-5; tentatively, D is TRBD2 (7 bases). The V end lost 5 bases, the J end lost 5 bases, and 21 bases lay between the germline ends. This CDR3 comprises 16 residues. Germline CDR1 is LNHDA and CDR2 is SQIVND (reference sequence). Here the CDR3 reads CASSAYGTGGMETQYF. For the CDR3, the DNA is TGTGCCAGTAGTGCCTACGGTACGGGGGGCATGGAGACCCAGTACTTC.

The rearrangement joins TRBV5-4 to TRBJ2-2, with 11 bases matching TRBD2. The CDR3 extends over 17 amino acids. V lost 3 bases and J lost 7; bases outside the gene matches: 11. Per germline, CDR1 SGHNT and CDR2 YYREEE (reference sequence). In nucleotides, the CDR3 is TGTGCCAGCAGCTCCGGGGCGCTAGCGGGAGGTAGCGGGGAGCTGTTTTTT. This encodes CASSSGALAGGSGELFF.